The rows below give T cell receptor beta chains drawn from one sample of a study of Graves' ophthalmopathy and Graves' hyperthyroidism. TCRdb reprocessed the multiplex PCR reads with MiXCR, giving one entry per CDR3 protein. Among 350,000 to 400,000 distinct CDR3 sequences listed, 15% were seen once. Material for sequencing was peripheral blood. These receptors were obtained from a woman between 18 and 29 years old with stable Graves' hyperthyroidism. The CDR3 runs from the conserved cysteine through the conserved F or W. The order of the fields is D gene, clone size, V gene, J gene, CDR3 DNA, CDR3 protein. The D gene is left open where the match is weak. Not every row has a clone size; where given, it reads once, few, many or a size class.

d_gene: -; abundance: many; v_gene: TRBV18; j_gene: TRBJ1-2; CDR3nt: TGTGCCAGCTCACCCGAGGAGGGCGGCTATGGCTACACCTTC; CDR3aa: CASSPEEGGYGYTF
d_gene: -; abundance: many; v_gene: TRBV12-5; j_gene: TRBJ1-1; CDR3nt: TGTGCTAGTGGTTTGTTGGACGGGGGAACTGAAGCTTTCTTT; CDR3aa: CASGLLDGGTEAFF
d_gene: TRBD1; abundance: many; v_gene: TRBV6-2/TRBV6-3; j_gene: TRBJ2-2; CDR3nt: TGTGCCAGCAGTTCAACAGGGGGCTGGACCGGGGAGCTGTTTTTT; CDR3aa: CASSSTGGWTGELFF
d_gene: -; abundance: many; v_gene: TRBV6-5; j_gene: TRBJ1-1; CDR3nt: TGTGCCAGCAGTTACTCCCGAGGGAGGGACAACGAAGCTTTCTTT; CDR3aa: CASSYSRGRDNEAFF
d_gene: TRBD1; abundance: many; v_gene: TRBV12-3/TRBV12-4; j_gene: TRBJ1-1; CDR3nt: TGTGCCAGCAGCATGGACAGGGACACTGAAGCTTTCTTT; CDR3aa: CASSMDRDTEAFF
d_gene: TRBD1; abundance: -; v_gene: TRBV7-8; j_gene: TRBJ2-7; CDR3nt: TGTGCCAGCAGCTTTGAGGACAGGGCCTACGAGCAGTACTTC; CDR3aa: CASSFEDRAYEQYF
d_gene: TRBD1; abundance: many; v_gene: TRBV9; j_gene: TRBJ2-2; CDR3nt: TGTGCCAGCAGCCTCCGGGACAGGCCCGGGGAGCTGTTTTTT; CDR3aa: CASSLRDRPGELFF
d_gene: -; abundance: -; v_gene: TRBV30; j_gene: TRBJ1-2; CDR3nt: TGTGCCTGGAGTATACAGAGGGGAGATGGCTACACCTTC; CDR3aa: CAWSIQRGDGYTF
d_gene: -; abundance: -; v_gene: TRBV12-3/TRBV12-4; j_gene: TRBJ2-3; CDR3nt: TGTGCCAGCAGTTTAGCGCTGCGCACCACAGATACGCAGTATTTT; CDR3aa: CASSLALRTTDTQYF
d_gene: -; abundance: many; v_gene: TRBV5-1; j_gene: TRBJ2-4; CDR3nt: TGCGCCAGCAGCTCCCGGGACGGAGCCAAAAACATTCAGTACTTC; CDR3aa: CASSSRDGAKNIQYF
d_gene: -; abundance: many; v_gene: TRBV29-1; j_gene: TRBJ2-7; CDR3nt: TGCAGCGTTGACAGGGGACACTTCCCCTACGAGCAGTACTTC; CDR3aa: CSVDRGHFPYEQYF
d_gene: -; abundance: many; v_gene: TRBV14; j_gene: TRBJ1-2; CDR3nt: TGTGCCAGCAGCCACCACAGCCGTGGCTACACCTTC; CDR3aa: CASSHHSRGYTF
d_gene: -; abundance: many; v_gene: TRBV4-3; j_gene: TRBJ1-1; CDR3nt: TGCGCCAGCAACGCCCTGACCGGGACATTAAGGTCTTTAAACACTGAAGCTTTCTTT; CDR3aa: CASNALTGTLRSLNTEAFF
d_gene: TRBD1; abundance: many; v_gene: TRBV20-1; j_gene: TRBJ2-7; CDR3nt: TGCAGTGCGCTTGTACAGGGGTTGGGGCAGTACTTC; CDR3aa: CSALVQGLGQYF
d_gene: TRBD2; abundance: many; v_gene: TRBV7-3; j_gene: TRBJ2-7; CDR3nt: TGTGCCAGCAGCTCAGTAGCGGGGGTAGAGCAGTACTTC; CDR3aa: CASSSVAGVEQYF
d_gene: -; abundance: many; v_gene: TRBV20-1; j_gene: TRBJ2-5; CDR3nt: TGCAGTGCTAGGGAGGGGGGCCAAGAGACCCAGTACTTC; CDR3aa: CSAREGGQETQYF
d_gene: -; abundance: many; v_gene: TRBV6-1; j_gene: TRBJ2-5; CDR3nt: TGTGCCAGCAGTGATGGACGATGGGAGACCCAGTACTTC; CDR3aa: CASSDGRWETQYF
d_gene: TRBD1; abundance: once; v_gene: TRBV5-1; j_gene: TRBJ2-2; CDR3nt: TGCGCCAGCAGCCTACAGGGGGCGCACACCGGGGAGCTGTTTTTT; CDR3aa: CASSLQGAHTGELFF
d_gene: -; abundance: -; v_gene: TRBV12-3/TRBV12-4; j_gene: TRBJ1-1; CDR3nt: TGTGCCAGCAGTCGATCCCTAGGGACTGAAGCTTTCTTT; CDR3aa: CASSRSLGTEAFF
d_gene: TRBD1; abundance: many; v_gene: TRBV12-5; j_gene: TRBJ1-1; CDR3nt: TGTGCTAGTGGTCCGGACAGGGAGGCTTTCTTT; CDR3aa: CASGPDREAFF
d_gene: TRBD1; abundance: many; v_gene: TRBV11-2; j_gene: TRBJ2-5; CDR3nt: TGTGCCAGCAGCTTAGACCTTTGGACAGGGGGAAGAGAGACCCAGTACTTC; CDR3aa: CASSLDLWTGGRETQYF
d_gene: TRBD1; abundance: many; v_gene: TRBV20-1; j_gene: TRBJ2-5; CDR3nt: TGCAGTGCTCAGGGGGCCTCCCAAGAGACCCAGTACTTC; CDR3aa: CSAQGASQETQYF
d_gene: -; abundance: many; v_gene: TRBV29-1; j_gene: TRBJ1-1; CDR3nt: TGCAGCGTTGCGGGACTTGGGGGGAGCACTGAAGCTTTCTTT; CDR3aa: CSVAGLGGSTEAFF
d_gene: TRBD1; abundance: few; v_gene: TRBV7-2; j_gene: TRBJ2-7; CDR3nt: TGTGCCAGCAGCCGAAATCAGGGGGCCCACGAGCAGTACTTC; CDR3aa: CASSRNQGAHEQYF
d_gene: -; abundance: few; v_gene: TRBV20-1; j_gene: TRBJ2-7; CDR3nt: TGCAGTGCTAGAGATCAGTTAGGGCCCGTAATTGACGAGCAGTACTTC; CDR3aa: CSARDQLGPVIDEQYF
d_gene: -; abundance: many; v_gene: TRBV19; j_gene: TRBJ2-7; CDR3nt: TGTGCCAGTAGTGCAGGGGACGAGCAGTACTTC; CDR3aa: CASSAGDEQYF
d_gene: -; abundance: many; v_gene: TRBV29-1; j_gene: TRBJ1-2; CDR3nt: TGCAGCGTTGAAGCCGACTATGGCTACACCTTC; CDR3aa: CSVEADYGYTF
d_gene: TRBD1; abundance: -; v_gene: TRBV6-2/TRBV6-3; j_gene: TRBJ1-2; CDR3nt: TGTGCCAGCAGTTACTCGATAGGTGGGATCAGACAGGGGACCTATGGCTACACCTTC; CDR3aa: CASSYSIGGIRQGTYGYTF
d_gene: -; abundance: few; v_gene: TRBV19; j_gene: TRBJ1-1; CDR3nt: TGTGCCAGTAGTTTCGGACGGGGGGCTCGCCCGAACACTGAAGCTTTCTTT; CDR3aa: CASSFGRGARPNTEAFF
d_gene: TRBD2; abundance: many; v_gene: TRBV28; j_gene: TRBJ2-6; CDR3nt: TGTGCCAGCAGTCCACCGGGAGGGTCTGGGGCCAACGTCCTGACTTTC; CDR3aa: CASSPPGGSGANVLTF
d_gene: TRBD2; abundance: many; v_gene: TRBV12-3/TRBV12-4; j_gene: TRBJ2-5; CDR3nt: TGTGCCAGCAGTTTCGGTGTGGCGGGGGACCTCCAAGAGACCCAGTACTTC; CDR3aa: CASSFGVAGDLQETQYF
d_gene: -; abundance: few; v_gene: TRBV4-2; j_gene: TRBJ2-5; CDR3nt: TGTGCCAGCAGCCAAGCACGTTCCAGCGAAGGAGGGTATCACGAGACCCAGTACTTC; CDR3aa: CASSQARSSEGGYHETQYF
d_gene: TRBD2; abundance: many; v_gene: TRBV7-2; j_gene: TRBJ2-7; CDR3nt: TGTGCCAGCAGCTCCCTGGTCGGGGGGAACGAGCAGTACTTC; CDR3aa: CASSSLVGGNEQYF
d_gene: -; abundance: -; v_gene: TRBV7-9; j_gene: TRBJ2-7; CDR3nt: TGTGCCAGCAGCTTAGTGGGAGTTCGAGACGAGCAGTACTTC; CDR3aa: CASSLVGVRDEQYF
d_gene: TRBD1; abundance: few; v_gene: TRBV6-5; j_gene: TRBJ1-2; CDR3nt: TGTGCCAGCAGTTACTCGGCGAGGGGGCGCGACGATGGCTACACCTTC; CDR3aa: CASSYSARGRDDGYTF
d_gene: -; abundance: many; v_gene: TRBV6-1; j_gene: TRBJ1-1; CDR3nt: TGTGCCAGCCCCCTACAGGGTAACACTGAAGCTTTCTTT; CDR3aa: CASPLQGNTEAFF
d_gene: -; abundance: many; v_gene: TRBV7-9; j_gene: TRBJ2-7; CDR3nt: TGTGCCATTTTAGGGGACGGGAAGTACGAGCAGTACTTC; CDR3aa: CAILGDGKYEQYF
d_gene: -; abundance: few; v_gene: TRBV9; j_gene: TRBJ1-2; CDR3nt: TGTGCCAGCAGCACTATTCTGAAGTATGGCTACACCTTC; CDR3aa: CASSTILKYGYTF
d_gene: TRBD2; abundance: many; v_gene: TRBV7-2; j_gene: TRBJ2-7; CDR3nt: TGTGCCAGCAGCCCAGACGGACTAGCGGGGTATGAGTACGAGCAGTACTTC; CDR3aa: CASSPDGLAGYEYEQYF
d_gene: TRBD2; abundance: -; v_gene: TRBV3-1; j_gene: TRBJ2-5; CDR3nt: TGTGCCAGCAGCCAATATAGCGGGGCCCAAGAGACCCAGTACTTC; CDR3aa: CASSQYSGAQETQYF
d_gene: -; abundance: many; v_gene: TRBV12-3/TRBV12-4; j_gene: TRBJ1-2; CDR3nt: TGTGCCAGCAGTTTACCGCCAGGGTCCTATGGCTACACCTTC; CDR3aa: CASSLPPGSYGYTF
d_gene: -; abundance: many; v_gene: TRBV6-2/TRBV6-3; j_gene: TRBJ1-2; CDR3nt: TGTGCCAGCAGGGGGACTACCGAAACTGGCTACACCTTC; CDR3aa: CASRGTTETGYTF
d_gene: -; abundance: few; v_gene: TRBV12-3/TRBV12-4; j_gene: TRBJ1-1; CDR3nt: TGTGCCAGCAGTCTCTCATCCGGGGGCACTGAAGCTTCCTTT; CDR3aa: CASSLSSGGTEASF
d_gene: -; abundance: many; v_gene: TRBV14; j_gene: TRBJ1-1; CDR3nt: TGTGCCAGCAGCCAAGCTGTTGGGACAAAGCAGCCAGCTTTCTTT; CDR3aa: CASSQAVGTKQPAFF
d_gene: TRBD2; abundance: -; v_gene: TRBV13; j_gene: TRBJ2-7; CDR3nt: TGTGCCAGCAGCTCCTCGGGACTAGGTATAGGCGAGCAGTACTTC; CDR3aa: CASSSSGLGIGEQYF
d_gene: -; abundance: -; v_gene: TRBV6-8; j_gene: TRBJ1-5; CDR3nt: TGTGCCAGCAGTTCAAACAACCGGGACGGACATCAGCCCCAGCATTTT; CDR3aa: CASSSNNRDGHQPQHF
d_gene: -; abundance: many; v_gene: TRBV7-9; j_gene: TRBJ1-1; CDR3nt: TGTGCCAGCAGCGAAGAGGCAGGGCGGACTGAAGCTTTCTTT; CDR3aa: CASSEEAGRTEAFF
d_gene: -; abundance: many; v_gene: TRBV29-1; j_gene: TRBJ2-7; CDR3nt: TGCAGCGTTCTGACCGGCTACGAGCAGTACTTC; CDR3aa: CSVLTGYEQYF
d_gene: -; abundance: many; v_gene: TRBV9; j_gene: TRBJ2-7; CDR3nt: TGTGCCAGCAGCGTTGATGTTGGTAACGAGCAGTACTTC; CDR3aa: CASSVDVGNEQYF